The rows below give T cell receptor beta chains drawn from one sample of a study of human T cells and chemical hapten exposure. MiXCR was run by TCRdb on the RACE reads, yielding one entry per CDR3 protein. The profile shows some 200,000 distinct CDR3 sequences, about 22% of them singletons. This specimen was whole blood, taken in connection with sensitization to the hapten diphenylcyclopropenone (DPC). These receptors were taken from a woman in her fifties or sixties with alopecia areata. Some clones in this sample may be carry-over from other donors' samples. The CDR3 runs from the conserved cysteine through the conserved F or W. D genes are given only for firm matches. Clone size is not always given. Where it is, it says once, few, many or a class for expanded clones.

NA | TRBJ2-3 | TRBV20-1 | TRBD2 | CSAPPLAGGPYF | TGCAGTGCTCCGCCTCTAGCGGGAGGACCGTATTTT
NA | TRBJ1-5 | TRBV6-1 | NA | CASKQENQPQHF | TGTGCCAGCAAACAGGAGAATCAGCCCCAGCATTTT
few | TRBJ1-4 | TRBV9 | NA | CASSVSGADNEKLFF | TGTGCCAGCAGCGTATCAGGGGCGGATAATGAAAAACTGTTTTTT
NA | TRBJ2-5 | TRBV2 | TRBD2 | CASSVVDTGGGETQYF | TGTGCCAGCAGTGTGGTCGACACGGGGGGAGGAGAGACCCAGTACTTC
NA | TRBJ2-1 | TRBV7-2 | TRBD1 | CASSSDRASKNEQFF | TGTGCCAGCAGCTCGGACAGGGCTTCTAAGAATGAGCAGTTCTTC
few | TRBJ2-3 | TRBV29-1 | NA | CSVDRTDTQYF | TGCAGCGTGGACCGCACAGATACGCAGTATTTT
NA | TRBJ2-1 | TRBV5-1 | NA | CASSLASPPNEQFF | TGCGCCAGCAGCTTGGCCTCCCCCCCTAATGAGCAGTTCTTC
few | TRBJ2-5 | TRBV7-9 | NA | CASSLREYQETQYF | TGTGCCAGCAGCCTTCGAGAATACCAAGAGACCCAGTACTTC
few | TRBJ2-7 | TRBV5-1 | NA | CASSFVTQGEQYF | TGCGCCAGCAGCTTCGTAACGCAGGGCGAGCAGTACTTC
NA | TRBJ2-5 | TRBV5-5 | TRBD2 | CASSLSLAGEETQYF | TGTGCCAGCAGCCTAAGTTTAGCGGGAGAAGAGACCCAGTACTTC
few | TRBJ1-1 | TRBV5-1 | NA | CASSLAGELPEAFF | TGCGCCAGCAGCTTGGCTGGGGAATTGCCTGAAGCTTTCTTT
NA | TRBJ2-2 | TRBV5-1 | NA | CASSLTNTGELFF | TGCGCCAGCAGCCTAACAAACACCGGGGAGCTGTTTTTT
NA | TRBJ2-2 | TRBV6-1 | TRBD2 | CASTLTSAGELFF | TGTGCCAGCACCCTAACTAGCGCCGGGGAGCTGTTTTTT
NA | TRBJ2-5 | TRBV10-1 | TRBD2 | CASRPTSGRQETQYF | TGCGCCAGCAGACCGACTAGCGGGAGGCAAGAGACCCAGTACTTC
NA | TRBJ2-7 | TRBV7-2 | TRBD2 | CASSLVRGEAGSEQYF | TGTGCCAGCAGCTTAGTGCGGGGTGAAGCGGGATCCGAGCAGTACTTC
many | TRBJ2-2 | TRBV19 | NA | CASSITGVGAGELFF | TGTGCCAGTAGTATTACGGGAGTGGGGGCCGGGGAGCTGTTTTTT
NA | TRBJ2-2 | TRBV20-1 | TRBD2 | CSAATSGRKGELFF | TGCAGTGCTGCGACTAGCGGGAGAAAGGGGGAGCTGTTTTTT
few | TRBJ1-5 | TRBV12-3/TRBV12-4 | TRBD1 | CASSSGRGLYQPQHF | TGTGCCAGCAGTTCAGGCAGGGGGCTTTATCAGCCCCAGCATTTT
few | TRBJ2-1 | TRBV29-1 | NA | CSVGKGGSYNEQFF | TGCAGCGTGGGAAAAGGGGGTTCTTACAATGAGCAGTTCTTC
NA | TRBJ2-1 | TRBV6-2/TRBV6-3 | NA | CASSPGPRRVEQFF | TGTGCCAGCAGCCCGGGTCCCCGGCGGGTTGAGCAGTTCTTC
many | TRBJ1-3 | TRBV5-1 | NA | CASSLGSGNTIYF | TGCGCCAGCAGCTTGGGTTCTGGAAACACCATATATTTT
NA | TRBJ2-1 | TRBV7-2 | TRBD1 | CASIPDRGTYNEQFF | TGTGCCAGCATCCCGGACAGGGGAACCTACAATGAGCAGTTCTTC
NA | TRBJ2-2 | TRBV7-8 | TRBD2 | CASSYGFSGRANTGELFF | TGTGCCAGCAGCTATGGGTTTAGCGGGAGGGCAAATACCGGGGAGCTGTTTTTT
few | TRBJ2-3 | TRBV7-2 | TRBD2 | CASSLVVTSGGGDTQYF | TGTGCCAGCAGCTTAGTTGTTACTAGCGGGGGAGGAGATACGCAGTATTTT
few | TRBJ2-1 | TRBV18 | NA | CASSPPQVKSSEQFF | TGTGCCAGCTCACCACCTCAGGTTAAAAGCAGCGAGCAGTTCTTC
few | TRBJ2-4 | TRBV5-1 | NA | CASSLAGNLENIQYF | TGCGCCAGCAGCTTGGCGGGAAATCTGGAGAACATTCAGTACTTC
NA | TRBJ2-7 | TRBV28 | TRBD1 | CASSFRRQGDSEQYF | TGTGCCAGCAGTTTTCGCCGACAGGGTGACAGCGAGCAGTACTTC
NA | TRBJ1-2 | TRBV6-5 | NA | CASRLYREDGYTF | TGTGCCAGCCGTTTATATAGGGAAGATGGCTACACCTTC
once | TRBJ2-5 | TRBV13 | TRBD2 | CASGRVLQETQYF | TGTGCCAGCGGGAGGGTGTTACAAGAGACCCAGTACTTC
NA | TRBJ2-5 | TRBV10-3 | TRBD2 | CAIKAGEGTQYF | TGTGCCATCAAGGCGGGAGAGGGGACCCAGTACTTC
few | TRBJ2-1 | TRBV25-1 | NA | CASSRAGVLHEQFF | TGTGCCAGCAGTAGAGCAGGCGTGTTGCATGAGCAGTTCTTC
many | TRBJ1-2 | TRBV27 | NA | CASSFSSLGYGYTF | TGTGCCAGCAGTTTCTCCTCCCTAGGATATGGCTACACCTTC
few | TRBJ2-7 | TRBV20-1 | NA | CSARDEGDEQYF | TGCAGTGCTAGGGATGAGGGGGACGAGCAGTACTTC
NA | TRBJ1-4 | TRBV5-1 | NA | CASSLVTPGENEKLFF | TGCGCCAGCAGCTTGGTGACCCCCGGAGAAAATGAAAAACTGTTTTTT
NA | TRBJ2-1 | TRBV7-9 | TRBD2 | CASSSWTSGSLGAGNEQFF | TGTGCCAGCAGCTCTTGGACTAGCGGGAGTTTGGGGGCTGGCAATGAGCAGTTCTTC
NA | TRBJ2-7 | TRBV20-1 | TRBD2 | CSARDPYGTIEQYF | TGCAGTGCTAGAGATCCCTACGGGACTATCGAGCAGTACTTC
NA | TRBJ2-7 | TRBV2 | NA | CASSSSGAQYF | TGTGCCAGCAGTAGTTCCGGAGCGCAGTACTTC
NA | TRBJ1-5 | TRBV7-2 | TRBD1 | CASSADRGAHQPQHF | TGTGCCAGCAGCGCCGACAGGGGCGCCCATCAGCCCCAGCATTTT
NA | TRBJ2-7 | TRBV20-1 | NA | CSAPGRSQIYEQYF | TGCAGTGCTCCCGGGAGATCCCAGATCTACGAGCAGTACTTC
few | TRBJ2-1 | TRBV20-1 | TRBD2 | CSARDFRLANEQFF | TGCAGTGCTAGAGATTTCAGACTAGCAAATGAGCAGTTCTTC
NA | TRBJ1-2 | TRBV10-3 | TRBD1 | CAISGGQGAAYGYTF | TGTGCCATCAGTGGTGGACAGGGGGCGGCCTATGGCTACACCTTC
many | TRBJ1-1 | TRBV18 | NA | CASLEGMNTEAFF | TGTGCCAGCCTCGAGGGGATGAACACTGAAGCTTTCTTT
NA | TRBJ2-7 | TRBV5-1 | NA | CASSHARLTNYEQYF | TGCGCCAGCAGCCACGCTCGGTTGACGAATTACGAGCAGTACTTC
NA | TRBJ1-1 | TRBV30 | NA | CAWQGGSLNTEAFF | TGTGCCTGGCAAGGGGGGTCCCTGAACACTGAAGCTTTCTTT
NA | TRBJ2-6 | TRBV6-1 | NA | CASSEVGQGFSGANVLTF | TGTGCCAGCAGTGAAGTCGGGCAGGGGTTCTCTGGGGCCAACGTCCTGACTTTC
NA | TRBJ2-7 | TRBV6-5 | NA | CASSYSGGGGSEQYF | TGTGCCAGCAGTTACTCTGGGGGCGGAGGGAGCGAGCAGTACTTC
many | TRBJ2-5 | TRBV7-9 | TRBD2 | CASSRGGLGQETQYF | TGTGCCAGCAGCCGCGGGGGACTAGGGCAAGAGACCCAGTACTTC
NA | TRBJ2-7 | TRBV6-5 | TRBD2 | CASSTLAGKAYEQYF | TGTGCCAGCAGCACTCTAGCGGGAAAGGCCTACGAGCAGTACTTC
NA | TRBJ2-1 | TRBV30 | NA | CAWSRGGNSYNEQFF | TGTGCCTGGAGTAGGGGCGGGAATTCCTACAATGAGCAGTTCTTC
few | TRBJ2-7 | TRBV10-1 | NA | CASSDGRGGPYEQYF | TGCGCCAGCAGTGATGGAAGGGGGGGACCCTACGAGCAGTACTTC
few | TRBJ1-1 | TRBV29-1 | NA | CSAYGVEAFF | TGCAGCGCCTATGGGGTTGAAGCTTTCTTT
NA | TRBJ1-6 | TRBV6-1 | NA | CASSESLRLNSPLHF | TGTGCCAGCAGTGAATCCTTAAGATTGAATTCACCCCTCCACTTT
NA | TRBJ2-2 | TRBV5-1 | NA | CASSLAGSGTGELFF | TGCGCCAGCAGCTTGGCAGGGTCCGGGACCGGGGAGCTGTTTTTT
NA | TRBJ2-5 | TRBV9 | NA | CASSPSRGETQYF | TGTGCCAGCAGCCCTTCCCGGGGGGAGACCCAGTACTTC